This TCR beta chain was profiled in a study of technical replicates of blood from four donors. Germline loops: CDR1 DFQATT, CDR2 SNEGSKA (reference sequence). CDR3 length: 8 amino acids. V was cut by 6 bases and J by 11 bases, with 7 bases left in between. The table came from immunoSEQ multiplex PCR; TCRdb's copy has only in-frame clones and leaves some out. The sample contains about 79,000 clones, around 92% of which appear only once. Sequenced: T cells isolated from PBMCs. The sequence derives from a human donor in good health. Some clones in this sample may be carry-over from other donors' samples. V gene TRBV20-1 combines with J gene TRBJ1-1; D ambiguous. CDR3 amino acids: CSAGMAFF. Here the CDR3 DNA reads TGCAGTGCCGGGATGGCTTTCTTT.